Listed below are T cell receptor beta chains from one sample, sequenced in a study of blood T cell repertoires in COVID-19. The method was immunoSEQ multiplex PCR; TCRdb's version includes in-frame clones alone and lacks a portion of them. Of more than 35,000 clones listed, more than 80% were seen once; the top ten hold around 8.5%. The sequencing input was peripheral blood. These receptors all stem from a young man with active or convalescent COVID-19. The CDR3 runs from the conserved cysteine through the conserved F or W. D genes are given only for firm matches. Rows may omit the clone size; those that give it use once, few, many or a size class.

CDR3 protein,CDR3 DNA,V gene,J gene,clone size,D gene
CASSTGGYQPQHF,TGTGCCAGTAGTACGGGGGGGTATCAGCCCCAGCATTTT,TRBV19,TRBJ1-5,.,.
CASSSAKDQWRAGNTIYF,TGTGCCAGCAGCTCCGCAAAGGACCAGTGGAGGGCTGGAAACACCATATATTTT,TRBV7-8,TRBJ1-3,.,.
CASSGTGRYEQYF,TGTGCCAGCAGCGGCACGGGGAGGTACGAGCAGTACTTC,TRBV7-8,TRBJ2-7,.,.
CASSGGTGDGSPLHF,TGTGCCAGCAGCGGAGGGACAGGGGATGGCTCACCCCTCCACTTT,TRBV9,TRBJ1-6,.,TRBD1
CASSRSWGGLAGGGNEQFF,TGTGCCAGTAGCAGGAGCTGGGGGGGACTAGCGGGAGGAGGCAATGAGCAGTTCTTC,TRBV19,TRBJ2-1,.,TRBD2
CASSLDTAGASGANVLTF,TGTGCCAGCAGCTTAGATACAGCGGGAGCTTCTGGGGCCAACGTCCTGACTTTC,TRBV11-3,TRBJ2-6,.,TRBD2
CASSLDRDNEQYF,TGTGCCAGTAGCCTTGACAGGGATAACGAGCAGTACTTC,TRBV19,TRBJ2-7,few,TRBD1
CASSPSSDIQYF,TGTGCCAGCTCACCGAGCTCGGACATTCAGTACTTC,TRBV18,TRBJ2-4,.,.
CASRFLAGGTDTQYF,TGTGCCAGTAGGTTCCTTGCGGGGGGCACAGATACGCAGTATTTT,TRBV19,TRBJ2-3,.,TRBD2
CAISESGRGYEKLFF,TGTGCCATCAGTGAGTCGGGCAGGGGATACGAAAAACTGTTTTTT,TRBV10-3,TRBJ1-4,.,.
CASSSGGPGYGYTF,TGTGCCAGCAGCAGCGGGGGGCCGGGCTATGGCTACACCTTC,TRBV5-6,TRBJ1-2,.,.
CASSDTKLADTQYF,TGTGCCAGCAGTGATACGAAACTTGCAGATACGCAGTATTTT,TRBV25-1,TRBJ2-3,.,.
CASSNGGAIYGYTF,TGTGCCAGCAGTAACGGGGGGGCTATCTATGGCTACACCTTC,TRBV6-5,TRBJ1-2,few,.
CASSQDFAGELFF,TGCGCCAGCAGCCAAGATTTCGCGGGGGAGCTGTTTTTT,TRBV4-3,TRBJ2-2,.,.
CASSQELAEGTDTQYF,TGCGCCAGCAGCCAAGAGTTGGCGGAAGGCACAGATACGCAGTATTTT,TRBV4-3,TRBJ2-3,few,.
CASSFESGWRGYTF,TGTGCCAGCAGTTTCGAATCAGGGTGGCGTGGCTACACCTTC,TRBV28,TRBJ1-2,.,.
CASSQTSGSAQETQYF,TGTGCCAGCAGTCAAACTAGCGGGAGCGCGCAAGAGACCCAGTACTTC,TRBV27,TRBJ2-5,.,TRBD2
CASSFLGLAGVGETQYF,TGTGCCAGCAGCTTCCTAGGACTAGCGGGAGTTGGGGAGACCCAGTACTTC,TRBV5-5,TRBJ2-5,.,TRBD2
CASSQVTLNTEAFF,TGTGCCAGCAGCCAAGTGACTTTGAACACTGAAGCTTTCTTT,TRBV3-1/TRBV3-2,TRBJ1-1,.,.
CATKEGLRYTDTQYF,TGTGCCACAAAAGAAGGACTACGATACACAGATACGCAGTATTTT,TRBV27,TRBJ2-3,.,.
CASSSGGTEPQHF,TGCGCCAGCAGCTCCGGAGGGACTGAGCCCCAGCATTTT,TRBV5-1,TRBJ1-5,.,.
CASSNGQGGSEKLFF,TGTGCCAGCTCTAACGGACAGGGCGGGTCTGAAAAACTGTTTTTT,TRBV18,TRBJ1-4,.,TRBD1
CASSLTDSAQETQYF,TGTGCCAGCAGCTTAACAGACAGCGCACAAGAGACCCAGTACTTC,TRBV7-3,TRBJ2-5,.,.
CASSLPLAVSVDEQFF,TGTGCCAGCAGCTTACCTTTAGCGGTCTCGGTGGATGAGCAGTTCTTC,TRBV5-5,TRBJ2-1,.,.
CASGALQTGTYGYTF,TGTGCCAGCGGGGCTCTTCAGACAGGGACCTATGGCTACACCTTC,TRBV7-9,TRBJ1-2,.,TRBD1
CASSFQASRNTEAFF,TGTGCCAGCAGCTTCCAGGCGTCCCGAAACACTGAAGCTTTCTTT,TRBV5-4,TRBJ1-1,.,.
CASRYQNPGGESEQFF,TGTGCCAGCAGATACCAAAATCCGGGAGGCGAATCTGAGCAGTTCTTC,TRBV11-2,TRBJ2-1,medium-sized,TRBD2
CASSGPGTGKPGELFF,TGTGCCAGCAGTGGACCCGGGACAGGGAAGCCCGGGGAGCTGTTTTTT,TRBV6-6,TRBJ2-2,few,TRBD1
CAIRAAGGSTGELFF,TGTGCCATCAGAGCAGCGGGGGGAAGCACCGGGGAGCTGTTTTTT,TRBV10-3,TRBJ2-2,.,TRBD2
CASSYVRTGGVQTQYF,TGTGCCAGCAGTTATGTAAGGACAGGGGGCGTGCAGACCCAGTACTTC,TRBV6-5,TRBJ2-5,.,TRBD1
CASSGRLAGLNEQFF,TGTGCCAGCAGTGGAAGACTAGCGGGCCTCAATGAGCAGTTCTTC,TRBV2,TRBJ2-1,.,TRBD2
CAISEMTGVTDTQYF,TGTGCCATCAGTGAGATGACAGGGGTCACAGATACGCAGTATTTT,TRBV10-3,TRBJ2-3,.,TRBD1
CASNAGESSYNEQFF,TGTGCCAGTAACGCCGGGGAGAGTTCTTACAATGAGCAGTTCTTC,TRBV19,TRBJ2-1,.,.
CASSLKGQGNTEAFF,TGTGCCAGCAGCTTAAAGGGACAGGGGAACACTGAAGCTTTCTTT,TRBV7-2,TRBJ1-1,.,TRBD1
CASRPGAGYNEQFF,TGTGCCAGCAGGCCTGGGGCAGGGTACAATGAGCAGTTCTTC,TRBV14,TRBJ2-1,.,.
CAMAGTSGNEQFF,TGTGCCATGGCGGGGACTAGCGGTAATGAGCAGTTCTTC,TRBV10-3,TRBJ2-1,few,TRBD2
CASSLGLNTGELFF,TGTGCCAGCAGTTTGGGGCTGAACACCGGGGAGCTGTTTTTT,TRBV27,TRBJ2-2,.,.
CASSRQMNTEAFF,TGTGCCAGCAGCAGACAGATGAACACTGAAGCTTTCTTT,TRBV7-2,TRBJ1-1,.,.
CASSLVASRSPYNEQFF,TGTGCCAGCAGCTTAGTTGCTAGTCGAAGCCCCTACAATGAGCAGTTCTTC,TRBV7-2,TRBJ2-1,.,.
CASRAKQGYNSPLHF,TGTGCCAGTAGAGCAAAACAGGGATATAATTCACCCCTCCACTTT,TRBV19,TRBJ1-6,few,.
CASSFWSGENSGNTIYF,TGTGCCAGCAGCTTTTGGTCGGGAGAGAACTCTGGAAACACCATATATTTT,TRBV5-6,TRBJ1-3,.,.
CASSYSIGGAQETQYF,TGTGCCAGCAGTTACTCGATTGGGGGGGCTCAGGAGACCCAGTACTTC,TRBV6-2/TRBV6-3,TRBJ2-5,.,.
CASSVTSGYYNEQFF,TGCGCCAGCAGTGTCACTAGCGGATACTACAATGAGCAGTTCTTC,TRBV10-2,TRBJ2-1,.,TRBD2
CASSNSRTSRPYNEQFF,TGCGCCAGCAGCAACTCCAGGACTAGTAGGCCTTACAATGAGCAGTTCTTC,TRBV5-1,TRBJ2-1,once,TRBD2
CASSRRGTSVFF,TGTGCCAGCAGCCGCCGTGGGACTAGCGTGTTCTTC,TRBV6-5,TRBJ2-1,.,TRBD2
CASSPRQGSTGELFF,TGTGCCAGCAGCCCTCGACAGGGTTCAACCGGGGAGCTGTTTTTT,TRBV9,TRBJ2-2,few,TRBD1